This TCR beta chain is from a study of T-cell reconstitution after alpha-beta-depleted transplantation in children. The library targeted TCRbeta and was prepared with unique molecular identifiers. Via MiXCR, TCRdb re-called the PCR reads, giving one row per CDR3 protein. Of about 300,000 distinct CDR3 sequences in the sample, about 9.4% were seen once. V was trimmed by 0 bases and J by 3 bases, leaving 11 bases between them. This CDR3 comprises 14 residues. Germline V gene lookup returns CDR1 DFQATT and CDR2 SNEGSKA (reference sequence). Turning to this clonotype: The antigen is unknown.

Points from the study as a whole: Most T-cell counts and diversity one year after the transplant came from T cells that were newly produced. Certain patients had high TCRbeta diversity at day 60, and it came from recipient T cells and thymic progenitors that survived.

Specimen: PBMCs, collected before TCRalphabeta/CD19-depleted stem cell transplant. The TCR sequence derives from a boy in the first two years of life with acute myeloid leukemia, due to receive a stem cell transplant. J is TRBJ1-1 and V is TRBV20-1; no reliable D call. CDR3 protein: CSARDRGMYTEAFF. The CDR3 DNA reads TGCAGTGCTAGAGATCGAGGGATGTACACTGAAGCTTTCTTT.